What follows are 11 T cell receptor beta chains derived from one specimen sequenced in a study of early T cells in non-severe SARS-CoV-2 infection. A single record per CDR3 protein comes from TCRdb applying MiXCR to the 5' RACE reads. The sample contains approximately 64,000 distinct CDR3 sequences, more than 15% of which appear only once. Sequencing used whole blood, obtained at baseline. The receptors were gathered from an adult who was a healthcare worker with PCR-confirmed SARS-CoV-2 infection or an uninfected control (not recorded which).

In its sample, this clonotype was seen a few times. V gene TRBV5-1 combines with J gene TRBJ2-7; TRBD2 agrees at 10 bases. Germline lookup yields CDR1 SGHRS and CDR2 YFSETQ. This CDR3 region has 16 residues. Trimming took 0 bases from V and 5 from J; bases not matched to a gene: 8. The CDR3: CASSLAVLAGINEQYF. CDR3 sequence (DNA): TGCGCCAGCAGCTTGGCGGTACTAGCGGGAATCAACGAGCAGTACTTC.

This chain links TRBV18 with TRBJ1-2; no definite D call. V dropped 0 bases and J dropped 4 bases, with 15 bases sitting between them. Germline CDR1 is KGHSH and CDR2 is LQKENI. CDR3 length: 16 residues. This chain's CDR3 is CASSPPTAKSGYGYTF. In DNA, the CDR3 is TGTGCCAGCTCACCACCAACAGCCAAGTCGGGCTATGGCTACACCTTC.

The V gene is TRBV29-1, the J gene TRBJ2-1; D possibly corresponds to TRBD2 (7 bases). Trimming left V 5 bases short and J 4 bases short, with 18 bases between. The CDR3 sequence is 15 residues long. Germline CDR1 reads SQVTM; CDR2 reads ANQGSEA. CDR3 bases: TGCAGCGTTCCGTTTCGGGGGGCACAGTACAATGAGCAGTTCTTC. Encoded protein: CSVPFRGAQYNEQFF.

This chain uses TRBV28 with TRBJ1-2; D might be TRBD1 (5 bases). Germline CDR1 MDHEN, CDR2 SYDVKM. Trimming left V 3 bases short and J 8 bases short, with 13 bases between. The CDR3 runs to 13 residues. The CDR3 region is CASSLPHTGGYTF. For the CDR3, the DNA is TGTGCCAGCAGTTTGCCCCACACAGGCGGCTACACCTTC.

CDR3 sequence: CASSLGTPNTEAFF. CDR3 bases: TGTGCCAGCTCACTAGGGACACCGAACACTGAAGCTTTCTTT. The rearrangement links TRBV18 to TRBJ1-1; possibly TRBD1 for D (6 bases). Germline assignment: CDR1 KGHSH and CDR2 LQKENI. Trimming took 4 bases from V and 1 from J, leaving 10 bases between them. The CDR3 is 14 amino acids.

This chain connects TRBV27 to TRBJ2-3; D is unresolved. The CDR3 is 13 residues long. CDR1 MNHEY and CDR2 SMNVEV come from the germline V gene (reference sequence). V gave up 0 bases and J gave up 2 bases, with 3 bases separating them. The CDR3 nucleotides read TGTGCCAGCAGTTTATCGGCCACAGATACGCAGTATTTT. This sequence encodes CASSLSATDTQYF.

This clonotype came up a few times. The rearrangement joins TRBV5-1 to TRBJ2-1; no firm D call. The V and J ends lost 1 base and 0 bases respectively, with 14 bases between them. Germline values: CDR1 SGHRS, CDR2 YFSETQ. The CDR3 runs to 17 residues. CDR3 sequence reads: CASSLTLPASSYNEQFF. The CDR3 DNA sequence: TGCGCCAGCAGCTTGACACTGCCGGCAAGCTCCTACAATGAGCAGTTCTTC.

This clonotype has a handful of counts. V and J are TRBV10-2 and TRBJ2-7, with D hard to call. Trimming stripped 0 bases from V and 6 bases from J, with 6 bases between. Germline values: CDR1 WSHSY, CDR2 SAAADI. This CDR3 comprises 12 residues. As DNA, the CDR3 is TGCGCCAGCAGTGAGTCAAGGTTCGAGCAGTACTTC. Translated: CASSESRFEQYF.

This clonotype was picked up a small number of times. The rearrangement uses TRBV20-1 and TRBJ2-7; 8 nucleotides agree with TRBD2. J gave up 6 bases and V 0 bases, and 7 bases lay outside the gene matches. Germline V gene sequence: CDR1 DFQATT, CDR2 SNEGSKA (reference sequence). This CDR3 is built from 14 residues. The CDR3 loop is CSARDPGGGAEQYF. The CDR3 DNA reads TGCAGTGCTAGAGATCCCGGGGGGGGTGCCGAGCAGTACTTC.

The chain links TRBV5-1 to TRBJ2-3; 14 bases line up with TRBD2. The V segment lost 4 bases and the J segment 0 bases; nucleotides outside the gene matches: 7. The CDR3 spans 18 residues. The germline gives CDR1 SGHRS, CDR2 YFSETQ. CDR3 DNA: TGCGCCAGCAGCAGACAGGGACTAGCGGGGGCTAGCACAGATACGCAGTATTTT. This translates into CASSRQGLAGASTDTQYF.

The genes are TRBV4-2 and TRBJ1-2; 7 nucleotides align to TRBD1. The V gene's germline CDR1 is LGHNA and CDR2 YNFKEQ. CDR3 length: 16 residues. Losses at the gene ends were 3 bases for V and 5 bases for J; bases not matched to a gene: 12. The CDR3 nucleotides are TGTGCCAGCAGCCAGGGCATCATAGGGGGCACATATGGCTACACCTTC. It yields the protein CASSQGIIGGTYGYTF.